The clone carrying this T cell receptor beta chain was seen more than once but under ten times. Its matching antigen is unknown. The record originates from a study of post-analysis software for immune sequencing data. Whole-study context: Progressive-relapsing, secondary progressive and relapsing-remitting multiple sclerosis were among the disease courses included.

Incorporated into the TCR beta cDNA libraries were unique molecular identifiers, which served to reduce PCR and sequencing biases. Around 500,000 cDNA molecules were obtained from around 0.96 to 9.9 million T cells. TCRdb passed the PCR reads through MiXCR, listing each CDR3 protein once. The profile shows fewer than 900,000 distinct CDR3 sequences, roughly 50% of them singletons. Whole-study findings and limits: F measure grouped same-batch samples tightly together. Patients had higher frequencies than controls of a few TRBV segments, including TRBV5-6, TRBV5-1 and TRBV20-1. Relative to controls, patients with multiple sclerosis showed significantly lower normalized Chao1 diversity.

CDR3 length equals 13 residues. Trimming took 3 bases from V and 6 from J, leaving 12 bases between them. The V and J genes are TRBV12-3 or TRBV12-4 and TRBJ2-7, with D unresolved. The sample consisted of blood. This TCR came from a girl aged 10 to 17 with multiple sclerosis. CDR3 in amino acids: CASSFGGRSEQYF. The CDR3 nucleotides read TGTGCCAGCAGTTTTGGCGGCCGGTCCGAGCAGTACTTC.